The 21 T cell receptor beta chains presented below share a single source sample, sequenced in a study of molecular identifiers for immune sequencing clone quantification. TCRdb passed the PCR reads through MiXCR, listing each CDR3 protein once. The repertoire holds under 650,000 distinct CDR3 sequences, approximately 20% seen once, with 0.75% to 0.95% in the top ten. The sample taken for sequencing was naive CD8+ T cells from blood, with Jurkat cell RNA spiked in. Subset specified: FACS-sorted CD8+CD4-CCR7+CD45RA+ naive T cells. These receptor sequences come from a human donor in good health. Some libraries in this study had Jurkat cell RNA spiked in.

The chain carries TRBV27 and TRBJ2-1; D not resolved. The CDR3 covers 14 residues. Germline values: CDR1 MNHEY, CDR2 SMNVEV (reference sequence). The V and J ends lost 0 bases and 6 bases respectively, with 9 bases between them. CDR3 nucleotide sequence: TGTGCCAGCAGTTTATCGATAAGTACCAATGAGCAGTTCTTC. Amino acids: CASSLSISTNEQFF.

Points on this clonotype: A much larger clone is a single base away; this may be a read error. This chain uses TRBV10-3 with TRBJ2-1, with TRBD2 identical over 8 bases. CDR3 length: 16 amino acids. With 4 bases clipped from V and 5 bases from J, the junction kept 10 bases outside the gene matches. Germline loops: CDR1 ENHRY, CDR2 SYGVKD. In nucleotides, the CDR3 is TGTGCCATCAGTGGGTCGACTCCAGCGGGGGACAATGAGCAGTTCTTC. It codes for CAISGSTPAGDNEQFF.

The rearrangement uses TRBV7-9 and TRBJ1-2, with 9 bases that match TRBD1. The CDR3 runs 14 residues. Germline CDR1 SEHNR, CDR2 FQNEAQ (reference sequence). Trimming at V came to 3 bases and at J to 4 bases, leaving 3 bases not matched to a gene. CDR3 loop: CASSFRDRAYGYTF. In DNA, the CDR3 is TGTGCCAGCAGCTTCCGGGACAGGGCCTATGGCTACACCTTC.

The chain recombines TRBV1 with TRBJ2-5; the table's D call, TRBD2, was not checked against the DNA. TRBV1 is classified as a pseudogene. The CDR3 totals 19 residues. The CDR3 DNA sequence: TGCACCAGCAGCCAAGAAGGACTAGCGGGGGGGCCTTGTCAAGAGACCCAGTACTTC. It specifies CTSSQEGLAGGPCQETQYF.

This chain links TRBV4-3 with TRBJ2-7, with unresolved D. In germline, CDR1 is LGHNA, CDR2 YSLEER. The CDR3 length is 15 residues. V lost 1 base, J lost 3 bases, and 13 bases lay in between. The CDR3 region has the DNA TGCGCCAGCAGCCAAGCACGACTCCCCGGCTACGAGCAGTACTTC. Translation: CASSQARLPGYEQYF.

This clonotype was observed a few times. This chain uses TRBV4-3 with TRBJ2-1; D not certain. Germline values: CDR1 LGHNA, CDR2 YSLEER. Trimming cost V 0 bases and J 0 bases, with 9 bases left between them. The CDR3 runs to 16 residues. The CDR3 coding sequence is TGCGCCAGCAGCCAAGATAAGGAGAGCTCCTACAATGAGCAGTTCTTC. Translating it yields CASSQDKESSYNEQFF.

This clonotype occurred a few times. The CDR3 nucleotides are TGTGCCAGCAGCTTAGACGCCTTCGAGGAGCAGTTCTTC. The encoded protein is CASSLDAFEEQFF. The chain has TRBV7-8 and TRBJ2-1, with D unresolved. Germline values: CDR1 SGHVS, CDR2 FQNEAQ. The CDR3 spans 13 residues. The V end lost 1 base, the J end lost 10 bases, and 11 bases lay between the germline ends.

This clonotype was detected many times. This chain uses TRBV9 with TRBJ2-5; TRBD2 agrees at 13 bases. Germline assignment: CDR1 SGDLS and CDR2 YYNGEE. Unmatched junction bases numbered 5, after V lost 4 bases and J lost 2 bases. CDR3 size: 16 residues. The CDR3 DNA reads TGTGCCAGCAGCCCGGGACTAGCGGGGCTACAAGAGACCCAGTACTTC. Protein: CASSPGLAGLQETQYF. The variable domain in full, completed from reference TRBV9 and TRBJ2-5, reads DSGVTQTPKHLITATGQRVTLRCSPRSGDLSVYWYQQSLDQGLQFLIQYYNGEERAKGNILERFSAQQFPDLHSELNLSSLELGDSALYFCASSPGLAGLQETQYFGPGTRLLVL.

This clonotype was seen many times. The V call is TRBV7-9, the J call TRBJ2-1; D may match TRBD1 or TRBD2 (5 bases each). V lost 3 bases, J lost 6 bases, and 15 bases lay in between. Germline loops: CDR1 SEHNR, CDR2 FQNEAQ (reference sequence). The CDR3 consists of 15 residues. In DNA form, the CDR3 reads TGTGCCAGCAGCTTGAGGGGTTTTAAGGGCAATGAGCAGTTCTTC. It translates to CASSLRGFKGNEQFF. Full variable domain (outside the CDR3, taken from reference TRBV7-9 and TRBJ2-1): DTGVSQNPRHKITKRGQNVTFRCDPISEHNRLYWYRQTLGQGPEFLTYFQNEAQLEKSRLLSDRFSAERPKGSFSTLEIQRTEQGDSAMYLCASSLRGFKGNEQFFGPGTRLTVL.

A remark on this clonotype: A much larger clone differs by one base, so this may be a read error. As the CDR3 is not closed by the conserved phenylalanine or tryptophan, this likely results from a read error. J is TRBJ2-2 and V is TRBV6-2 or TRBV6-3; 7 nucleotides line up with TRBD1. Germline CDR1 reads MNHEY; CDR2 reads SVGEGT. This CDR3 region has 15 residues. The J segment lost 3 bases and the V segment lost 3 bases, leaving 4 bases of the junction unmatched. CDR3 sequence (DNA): TGTGCCAGCAGTTATAGGACAGGATACACCGGGGAGCTGTTTTCT. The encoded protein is CASSYRTGYTGELFS.

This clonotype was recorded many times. CDR3 nucleotides: TGTGCCAGCGGGAGTTGGGAGACCCAGTACTTC. The encoded protein is CASGSWETQYF. V is TRBV12-3 or TRBV12-4 and J is TRBJ2-5; tentatively, D is TRBD2 (5 bases). The CDR3 has 11 amino acids. V shed 8 bases and J shed 5 bases, with 9 bases lying between them.

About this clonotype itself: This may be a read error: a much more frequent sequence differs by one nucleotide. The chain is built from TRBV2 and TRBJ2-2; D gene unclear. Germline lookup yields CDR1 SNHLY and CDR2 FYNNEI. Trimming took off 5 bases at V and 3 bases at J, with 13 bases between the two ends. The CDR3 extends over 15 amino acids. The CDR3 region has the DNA TGTGCCAGCAGTCCCGGAGACGATTACACCGGGGAGCTGTTTTTT. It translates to CASSPGDDYTGELFF. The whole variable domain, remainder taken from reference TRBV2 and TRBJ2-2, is EPEVTQTPSHQVTQMGQEVILRCVPISNHLYFYWYRQILGQKVEFLVSFYNNEISEKSEIFDDQFSVERPDGSNFTLKIRSTKLEDSAMYFCASSPGDDYTGELFFGEGSRLTVL.

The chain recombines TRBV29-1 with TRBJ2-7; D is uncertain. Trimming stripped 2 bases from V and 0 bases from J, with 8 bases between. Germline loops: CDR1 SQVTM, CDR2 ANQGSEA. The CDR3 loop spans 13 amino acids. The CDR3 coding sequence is TGCAGCGTTGAATCCCCTAGCTCCTACGAGCAGTACTTC. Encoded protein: CSVESPSSYEQYF.

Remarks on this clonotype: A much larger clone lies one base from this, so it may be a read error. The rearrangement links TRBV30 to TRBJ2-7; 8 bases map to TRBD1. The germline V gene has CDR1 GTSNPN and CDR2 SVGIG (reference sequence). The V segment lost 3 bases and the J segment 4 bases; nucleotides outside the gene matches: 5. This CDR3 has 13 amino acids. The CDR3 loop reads CAWSPGQAYEQYF. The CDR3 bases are TGTGCCTGGAGCCCGGGACAGGCTTACGAGCAGTACTTC.

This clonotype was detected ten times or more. CDR3 protein: CASSQDTGSSYEQYF. The CDR3, as DNA: TGCGCCAGCAGCCAAGATACAGGGAGCTCCTACGAGCAGTACTTC. V and J are TRBV4-1 and TRBJ2-7; possibly TRBD1 for D (6 bases). Trimming took off 0 bases at V and 0 bases at J, with 9 bases between the two ends. There are 15 residues in the CDR3. Germline lookup yields CDR1 MGHRA and CDR2 YSYEKL.

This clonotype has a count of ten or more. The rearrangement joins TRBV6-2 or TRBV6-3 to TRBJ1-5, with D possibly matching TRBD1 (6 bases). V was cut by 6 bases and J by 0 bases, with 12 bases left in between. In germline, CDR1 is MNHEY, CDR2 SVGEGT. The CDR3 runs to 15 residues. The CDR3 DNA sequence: TGTGCCAGCAGGGAACAGGGTCATAGCAATCAGCCCCAGCATTTT. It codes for CASREQGHSNQPQHF.

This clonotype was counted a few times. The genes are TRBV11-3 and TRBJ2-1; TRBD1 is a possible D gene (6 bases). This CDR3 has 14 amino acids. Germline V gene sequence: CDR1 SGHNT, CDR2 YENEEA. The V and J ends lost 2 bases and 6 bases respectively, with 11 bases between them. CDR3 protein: CASSLTGQPNEQFF. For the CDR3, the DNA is TGTGCCAGCAGCTTAACGGGACAACCCAATGAGCAGTTCTTC.

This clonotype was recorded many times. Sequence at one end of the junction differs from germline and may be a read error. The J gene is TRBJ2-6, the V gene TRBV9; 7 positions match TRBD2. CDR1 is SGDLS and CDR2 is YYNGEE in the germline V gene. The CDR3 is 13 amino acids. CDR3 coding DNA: TGTGCCAGTAGCGGGTTAGGGGCCAACGTCCTGACTTTC. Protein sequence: CASSGLGANVLTF.

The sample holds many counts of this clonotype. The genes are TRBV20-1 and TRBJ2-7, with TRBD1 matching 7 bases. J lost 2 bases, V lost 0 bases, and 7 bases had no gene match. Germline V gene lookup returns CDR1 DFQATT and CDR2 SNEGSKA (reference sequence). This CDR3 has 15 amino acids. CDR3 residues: CSARETGSGTYEQYF. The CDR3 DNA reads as TGCAGTGCTAGAGAGACAGGGTCCGGGACCTACGAGCAGTACTTC.

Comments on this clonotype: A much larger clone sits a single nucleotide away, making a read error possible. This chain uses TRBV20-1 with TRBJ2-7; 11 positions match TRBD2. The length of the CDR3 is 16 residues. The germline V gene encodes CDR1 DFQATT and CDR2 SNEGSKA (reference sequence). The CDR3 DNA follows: TGCGGTGCTAGCGCCGTCGGGACTAGCGGATCCTACGAGCAGTACTTC. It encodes CGASAVGTSGSYEQYF.

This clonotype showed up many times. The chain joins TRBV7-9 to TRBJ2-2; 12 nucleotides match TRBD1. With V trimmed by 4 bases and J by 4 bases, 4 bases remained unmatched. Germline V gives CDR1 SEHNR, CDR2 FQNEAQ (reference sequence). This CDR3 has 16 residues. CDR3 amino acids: CASSSGQGASTGELFF. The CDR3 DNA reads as TGTGCCAGCAGCTCGGGACAGGGGGCGAGCACCGGGGAGCTGTTTTTT.